This passage covers 21 T cell receptor beta chains from one sample sequenced in a study of vaccination effects on CD4 cells after COVID-19. Assay used: immunoSEQ multiplex PCR; TCRdb lists only in-frame clones, some missing. The sample carries about 21,000 clones, around 70% recorded once. Expansion of antigen-specific CD4+ T cells with viral peptide pools was carried out by the ViraFEST assay before sequencing. With roughly 10 days of culture completed, CD4+ T cells were isolated. Recipients of the vaccine had no prior SARS-CoV-2 infection and negative nucleocapsid antibodies. These receptors' antigens are unknown. Here the sequenced sample was CD4+ T cells from PBMCs cultured with HCoV-NL63 spike peptides, taken before COVID-19 vaccination. These receptors came from a human donor who received a COVID-19 vaccine.

The rearrangement joins TRBV5-3 to TRBJ1-5; D uncertain. TRBV5-3 is an ORF for which the function is uncertain. V lost 0 bases, J lost 0 bases, and 13 bases lay in between. The CDR3 runs to 17 residues. Written as DNA, the CDR3 is TGTGCCAGAAGCTTGGACGCGGCAGGCAATAGCAATCAGCCCCAGCATTTT. It translates to CARSLDAAGNSNQPQHF.

The V call is TRBV5-1, the J call TRBJ2-7; D gene ambiguous. The CDR3 contains 14 residues. Looked up from germline, CDR1 is SGHRS and CDR2 is YFSETQ. Trimming stripped 0 bases from V and 2 bases from J, with 9 bases between. The CDR3 sequence: CASSLEPLTYEQYF. The CDR3 bases are TGCGCCAGCAGCTTGGAACCGCTAACCTACGAGCAGTACTTC. The variable domain in full, completed from reference TRBV5-1 and TRBJ2-7, reads KAGVTQTPRYLIKTRGQQVTLSCSPISGHRSVSWYQQTPGQGLQFLFEYFSETQRNKGNFPGRFSGRQFSNSRSEMNVSTLELGDSALYLCASSLEPLTYEQYFGPGTRLTVT.

The CDR3 is CASSPGQGATYGYTF. CDR3 DNA sequence: TGTGCCAGCAGCCCAGGACAGGGGGCAACCTATGGCTACACCTTC. The chain is built from TRBV7-6 and TRBJ1-2, with 11 bases that match TRBD1. This CDR3 is 15 amino acids long. Germline V CDR1 and CDR2: SGHVS, FNYEAQ. V shed 5 bases, J shed 4 bases, and the junction held 6 bases outside the gene matches.

J is TRBJ1-5 and V is TRBV7-2; no clear D. V was cut by 4 bases and J by 2 bases, with 9 bases left in between. The CDR3 has 14 residues. The V gene's germline CDR1 is SGHTA and CDR2 FQGNSA. The CDR3 DNA sequence: TGTGCCAGCAGCTCCAATCTCGGCAATCAGCCCCAGCATTTT. It yields the protein CASSSNLGNQPQHF.

The V and J genes are TRBV27 and TRBJ2-1; 9 bases are shared with TRBD2. The CDR3 loop spans 18 amino acids. Germline V lookup: CDR1 MNHEY, CDR2 SMNVEV (reference sequence). The V and J ends lost 3 bases and 4 bases, in that order; junction bases with no gene match: 13. The CDR3 sequence: CASSLGREGLGIYNEQFF. The CDR3 DNA sequence: TGTGCCAGCAGTTTGGGGCGGGAGGGCCTTGGGATATACAATGAGCAGTTCTTC.

V usage is TRBV6-6 and J usage is TRBJ1-5; D might be TRBD1 (5 bases). The germline V and J ends were trimmed by 6 bases and 4 bases, with 19 bases remaining between them. The CDR3 extends over 16 amino acids. Germline-derived CDR1 and CDR2 are MNHNY and SVGAGI (reference sequence). The CDR3: CASRRAPPGVNQPQHF. CDR3 DNA: TGTGCCAGCAGACGAGCCCCACCGGGGGTTAATCAGCCCCAGCATTTT.

J is TRBJ2-2 and V is TRBV18; 10 positions match TRBD1. The CDR3 extends over 15 amino acids. The V gene's germline CDR1 is KGHSH and CDR2 LQKENI. V trimming: 3 bases; J trimming: 5 bases; junction bases outside the gene matches: 3. The CDR3 protein is CASSPDRGLTGELFF. The CDR3 DNA sequence: TGTGCCAGCTCACCCGACAGGGGGCTAACCGGGGAGCTGTTTTTT. Full variable domain (remainder filled in from reference TRBV18 and TRBJ2-2): NAGVMQNPRHLVRRRGQEARLRCSPMKGHSHVYWYRQLPEEGLKFMVYLQKENIIDESGMPKERFSAEFPKEGPSILRIQQVVRGDSAAYFCASSPDRGLTGELFFGEGSRLTVL.

With respect to this clone: The junction and the germline gene differ at one end; a read error may be behind it. The chain is built from TRBV16 and TRBJ1-2, with a tentative D call TRBD1 (5 bases). The CDR3 is 11 residues long. The germline CDR1 and CDR2 sequences are KGHSY and FQNENV. The CDR3 DNA sequence: TGTGCCAGCAGCCAACCAGGGAGTGAAGCCTTC. Its translation is CASSQPGSEAF.

The chain couples TRBV11-2 to TRBJ2-3, with a weak D call TRBD1 (5 bases). Germline V CDR1 and CDR2: SGHAT, FQNNGV. The CDR3 spans 16 residues. Trimming left V 5 bases short and J 3 bases short, with 18 bases between. CDR3 sequence (DNA): TGTGCCAGCAGCATGGGGCAGCTGAGGTGGACAGATACGCAGTATTTT. Amino acids: CASSMGQLRWTDTQYF.

This chain joins TRBV2 and TRBJ1-1; D gene ambiguous. Germline V CDR1 and CDR2: SNHLY, FYNNEI. V lost 6 bases to trimming and J lost 4 bases, with 6 bases between them. The CDR3 spans 11 residues. The CDR3 coding sequence is TGTGCCAGCAGCGCCTTCACTGAAGCTTTCTTT. It yields the protein CASSAFTEAFF.

This clone occurred once. V is TRBV6-2 or TRBV6-3 and J is TRBJ1-4, with a tentative D call TRBD1 (5 bases). Germline loops: CDR1 MNHEY, CDR2 SVGEGT. The CDR3 consists of 13 residues. V dropped 5 bases and J dropped 4 bases, with 8 bases sitting between them. CDR3 residues: CASSDGGNEKLFF. The CDR3 DNA follows: TGTGCCAGCAGTGACGGGGGTAATGAAAAACTGTTTTTT.

The rearrangement uses TRBV2 and TRBJ2-3; TRBD2 agrees at 14 bases. Trimming cost V 7 bases and J 6 bases; bases outside gene matches: 6. The germline CDR1 and CDR2 sequences are SNHLY and FYNNEI. This CDR3 is built from 15 residues. CDR3 sequence (DNA): TGTGCCAGCACTAGACTAGCGGGGGGGCCGGATACGCAGTATTTT. Protein: CASTRLAGGPDTQYF. Drawing the rest from reference TRBV2 and TRBJ2-3, the complete variable domain is EPEVTQTPSHQVTQMGQEVILRCVPISNHLYFYWYRQILGQKVEFLVSFYNNEISEKSEIFDDQFSVERPDGSNFTLKIRSTKLEDSAMYFCASTRLAGGPDTQYFGPGTRLTVL.

The chain uses TRBV27 and TRBJ2-3, with 8 bases identical to TRBD2. Germline values: CDR1 MNHEY, CDR2 SMNVEV (reference sequence). Trimming removed 3 bases from V and 1 base from J; junction bases left unmatched: 6. The length of the CDR3 is 16 residues. The CDR3 protein is CASSFWGAGGTDTQYF. The CDR3 nucleotides are TGTGCCAGCAGTTTCTGGGGAGCGGGGGGCACAGATACGCAGTATTTT.

V usage is TRBV19 and J usage is TRBJ2-3, with TRBD2 matching over 8 bases. The CDR3 runs to 17 residues. Losses at the gene ends were 5 bases for V and 6 bases for J; bases not matched to a gene: 16. Per germline, CDR1 LNHDA and CDR2 SQIVND (reference sequence). CDR3 in DNA: TGTGCCAGTAGTCGGGAGGGCCCGACTGATTCCCTGGATACGCAGTATTTT. Its protein product is CASSREGPTDSLDTQYF. The full variable domain, rest sourced from reference TRBV19 and TRBJ2-3, is DGGITQSPKYLFRKEGQNVTLSCEQNLNHDAMYWYRQDPGQGLRLIYYSQIVNDFQKGDIAEGYSVSREKKESFPLTVTSAQKNPTAFYLCASSREGPTDSLDTQYFGPGTRLTVL.

This clone has just one count. This CDR3 reads CASSGVRSSSGNTIYF. CDR3 DNA sequence: TGTGCCAGCAGCGGAGTTAGGTCGTCCTCTGGAAACACCATATATTTT. The chain recombines TRBV11-2 with TRBJ1-3; D unresolved. The CDR3 sequence is 16 residues long. Trimming left V 5 bases short and J 0 bases short, with 14 bases between. Looked up from germline, CDR1 is SGHAT and CDR2 is FQNNGV.

The chain has TRBV6-6 and TRBJ1-3; D possibly corresponds to TRBD1 (5 bases). Germline V gene data show CDR1 as MNHNY and CDR2 as SVGAGI (reference sequence). The germline V and J ends were trimmed by 7 bases and 0 bases, with 10 bases remaining between them. The CDR3 covers 14 residues. CDR3 DNA: TGTGCCAGCATCCCTGGGGGCTCTGGAAACACCATATATTTT. Amino acid sequence: CASIPGGSGNTIYF.

The gene calls are TRBV27 and TRBJ2-1; the match to TRBD2 covers 12 bases. The V gene's germline CDR1 is MNHEY and CDR2 SMNVEV (reference sequence). The junction had 9 bases not matched to a gene; V was cut back by 6 bases and J by 0 bases. The CDR3 spans 18 residues. The CDR3 DNA is TGTGCCAGCAGCCTCCTAGCGGGGGGGCCGAGCTCCTACAATGAGCAGTTCTTC. Translation: CASSLLAGGPSSYNEQFF.

The chain joins TRBV3-1 (or the pseudogene TRBV3-2) to TRBJ2-3, with a weak D call TRBD2 (6 bases). This CDR3 spans 18 amino acids. The germline V gene encodes CDR1 LGHDT and CDR2 YNNKEL (reference sequence). V lost 4 bases to trimming and J lost 2 bases, with 22 bases between them. The DNA of the CDR3 is TGTGCCAGCAGCCGAAACGGTGTGATGGCGGGAACCACAGATACGCAGTATTTT. Protein sequence: CASSRNGVMAGTTDTQYF.

The gene calls are TRBV28 and TRBJ1-1, with a possible D match to TRBD1 (5 bases). Trimming cost V 2 bases and J 1 base, with 11 bases left between them. The CDR3 consists of 15 residues. Germline CDR1 is MDHEN and CDR2 is SYDVKM. CDR3 coding DNA: TGTGCCAGCAGTTTAAGCTTGGGGGGGAACACTGAAGCTTTCTTT. Its translation: CASSLSLGGNTEAFF.

V usage is TRBV5-4 and J usage is TRBJ2-7, with 8 positions matching TRBD1. The CDR3 sequence is 13 residues long. Germline V gives CDR1 SGHNT, CDR2 YYREEE (reference sequence). With 4 bases clipped from V and 3 bases from J, the junction kept 3 bases outside the gene matches. The chain's CDR3 is CASSPGQDYEQYF. CDR3 coding DNA: TGTGCCAGCAGCCCGGGACAGGACTACGAGCAGTACTTC.

V and J are TRBV6-2 or TRBV6-3 and TRBJ1-5, with unresolved D. The CDR3 spans 14 residues. Germline CDR1 and CDR2: MNHEY and SVGEGT. V was trimmed by 0 bases and J by 11 bases, leaving 14 bases between them. DNA for the CDR3: TGTGCCAGCAGTTACTCGAACAGCATCCGGTCCCAGCATTTT. Translated, it gives CASSYSNSIRSQHF.